The entry below gives a single TCR beta chain sequence along with its context. The sample originates from a study of Ad26.COV2.S vaccination and SARS-CoV-2 variants. V was pared by 3 bases and J by 7 bases, with 13 bases between. The CDR3 has 13 amino acids. The V gene's germline CDR1 is DFQATT and CDR2 SNEGSKA (reference sequence). The data were produced by immunoSEQ multiplex PCR, yet TCRdb's version contains in-frame clones alone and is incomplete. The sample records more than 300,000 clones, just over 85% being singletons. Treatment described: 15 to 20 received Ad26.COV2.S at low or high dose, single or two shots; roughly five received placebo; per-sample allocation not given. Day 63 following the first vaccine or placebo injection was when the samples were taken.

The chain is built from TRBV20-1 and TRBJ2-4; tentative D call: TRBD2 (5 bases). The sample in question was peripheral blood, obtained in a trial of Ad26.COV2.S vaccine versus placebo. The clonotype comes from a person aged 18-60 years who received the Ad26.COV2.S COVID-19 vaccine or a placebo. CDR3 loop: CSASSLAGNIQYF. The CDR3 DNA reads as TGCAGTGCTAGTTCCCTAGCTGGTAACATTCAGTACTTC.